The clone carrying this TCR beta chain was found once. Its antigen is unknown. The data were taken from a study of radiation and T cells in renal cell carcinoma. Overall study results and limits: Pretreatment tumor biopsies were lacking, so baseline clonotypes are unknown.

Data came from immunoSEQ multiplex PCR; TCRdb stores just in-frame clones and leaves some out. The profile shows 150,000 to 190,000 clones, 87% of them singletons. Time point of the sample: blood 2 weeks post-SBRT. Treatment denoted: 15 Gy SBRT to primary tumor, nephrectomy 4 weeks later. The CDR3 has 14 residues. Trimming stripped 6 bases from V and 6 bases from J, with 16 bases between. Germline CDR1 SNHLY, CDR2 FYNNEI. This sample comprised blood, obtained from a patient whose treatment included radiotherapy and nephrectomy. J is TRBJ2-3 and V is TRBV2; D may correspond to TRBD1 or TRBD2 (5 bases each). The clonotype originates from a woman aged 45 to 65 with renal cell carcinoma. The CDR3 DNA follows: TGTGCCAGCAGAGGCCGACTGGGGGTGGATACGCAGTATTTT. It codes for CASRGRLGVDTQYF.